This entry describes one T cell receptor beta chain. In the original analysis: The authors estimated nucleated cell counts from reference gene primer amplification. Sequencing was performed with immunoSEQ multiplex PCR; in TCRdb, only in-frame clones are kept and a portion is missing. The D gene and trimming were derived from the DNA, and the V and J assignments and clone size from that table. The table includes 250,000 to 350,000 clones, around nine tenths detected once. Seattle participants joined during active infection and were tracked over time. These data are taken from a study of blood T cell repertoires in COVID-19. Overall study context: Material from acute and convalescent COVID-19 was sourced from the United States, Italy and Spain. In each case, the material was cDNA or gDNA derived from T cells, B-cell-depleted T cells, or PBMCs.

The receptor was derived from a woman aged 30 to 39 with COVID-19, enrolled during active disease. The sequenced material came from peripheral blood.

The CDR3 bases are TGTGCCAGCAGCGTTGAGGTGGGTGATCAGCCCCAGCATTTT. Its protein product is CASSVEVGDQPQHF. V usage is TRBV7-2 and J usage is TRBJ1-5; D is unclear. This CDR3 is 14 amino acids long. The V gene's germline CDR1 is SGHTA and CDR2 FQGNSA. Between the trimmed V and J ends, which lost 5 bases and 5 bases, there was a span of 13 bases.